The 20 T cell receptor beta chains given below trace back to one sample, sequenced in a study of metastatic and nonmetastatic thyroid tumors. TCRdb re-clonotyped the PCR reads through MiXCR. The sample lists 20,000 to 25,000 clones; over 10% were seen once. There were no patients who had received any treatment before thyroid surgery. The source material was blood. The receptor set was obtained from a female donor with papillary thyroid cancer or a benign thyroid nodule (not recorded which). Some clones in this sample may be carry-over from other donors' samples.

The gene calls are TRBV5-1 and TRBJ2-2, with D uncertain. Germline CDR1 and CDR2: SGHRS and YFSETQ. This CDR3 is 15 amino acids long. Trimming removed 4 bases from V and 6 bases from J, with 16 bases in between. CDR3 region: CASSQLTRRPGELFF. The CDR3 bases are TGCGCCAGCAGCCAACTGACCCGTCGGCCCGGGGAGCTGTTTTTT.

This sequence joins TRBV5-1 and TRBJ2-2, with a weak D call TRBD1 (5 bases). V lost 7 bases and J lost 0, with 10 bases in between. CDR1 is SGHRS and CDR2 is YFSETQ in the germline V gene. The CDR3 sequence is 14 residues long. The CDR3 loop reads CASYTTANTGELFF. CDR3 DNA sequence: TGCGCCAGCTACACGACAGCGAACACCGGGGAGCTGTTTTTT.

The chain recombines TRBV6-1 with TRBJ2-2; 8 positions agree with TRBD2. This CDR3 has 15 amino acids. In germline, CDR1 is MNHNS, CDR2 SASEGT. With V trimmed by 8 bases and J by 4 bases, 9 bases remained unmatched. CDR3 amino acids: CASCLAGGGTGELFF. In DNA, the CDR3 is TGTGCCAGCTGCTTGGCGGGAGGCGGCACCGGGGAGCTGTTTTTT.

Many counts were recorded for this clone. This CDR3 is missing its conserved last phenylalanine or tryptophan, likely due to a read error. Because the CDR3's place on the DNA is in doubt, the DNA is left out and the CDR3 is given as listed by TCRdb. The V call is TRBV7-3, the J call TRBJ2-7; the table's D call of TRBD2 was not tested on the DNA. Germline CDR1 is SGHTA and CDR2 is FQGTGA. The CDR3 is 10 residues long, ends included. CDR3 region: CASSPTGLAG.

Many counts were recorded for this clone. The chain is built from TRBV29-1 and TRBJ1-5; D may be TRBD1 (5 bases). The CDR3 loop spans 13 amino acids. The germline CDR1 and CDR2 sequences are SQVTM and ANQGSEA. With 4 bases removed from V and 1 base from J, the gap between germline ends came to 8 bases. CDR3 region: CSVGSGSNQPQHF. CDR3 nucleotides: TGCAGCGTTGGGTCAGGGAGCAATCAGCCCCAGCATTTT. Variable domain in full (rest from reference TRBV29-1 and TRBJ1-5): SAVISQKPSRDICQRGTSLTIQCQVDSQVTMMFWYRQQPGQSLTLIATANQGSEATYESGFVIDKFPISRPNLTFSTLTVSNMSPEDSSIYLCSVGSGSNQPQHFGDGTRLSIL.

This clone was detected ten times or more. The rearrangement links TRBV13 to TRBJ2-7; perhaps D is TRBD1 or TRBD2 (5 bases each). CDR3 size: 14 residues. V was cut by 5 bases and J by 3 bases, with 14 bases left in between. Germline V CDR1 and CDR2: PRHDT, FYEKMQ (reference sequence). CDR3 bases: TGTGCCAGCAGCCCCAGGGACGGATTCTACGAGCAGTACTTC. Translating gives CASSPRDGFYEQYF.

This clone is labeled medium-sized. The chain is built from TRBV12-3 or TRBV12-4 and TRBJ1-6; no clear D. V dropped 3 bases and J dropped 7 bases, with 16 bases sitting between them. CDR3 length: 16 residues. The CDR3 sequence is CASSLGSPTVNSPLHF. CDR3 DNA: TGTGCCAGCAGTTTGGGCAGCCCTACCGTAAATTCACCCCTCCACTTT.

This clone was recorded many times. This chain joins TRBV7-2 and TRBJ1-1; the D is unclear. Trimming took off 0 bases at V and 4 bases at J, with 15 bases between the two ends. The CDR3 is made up of 16 amino acids. From germline, CDR1 is SGHTA and CDR2 FQGNSA. Here the CDR3 reads CASSLARSLKGTEAFF. The CDR3 DNA is TGTGCCAGCAGCTTAGCGCGCTCCCTAAAGGGCACTGAAGCTTTCTTT.

This clone is classed as medium-sized. This chain uses TRBV6-1 with TRBJ1-6; D gene unclear. CDR3 size: 14 residues. Germline CDR1 MNHNS, CDR2 SASEGT. Trimming shortened V by 8 bases and J by 7 bases, and 15 bases separated the two germline ends. The CDR3 DNA sequence: TGTGCCAGCCCCTACCAGATTCACAATTCACCCCTCCACTTT. As protein: CASPYQIHNSPLHF.

This clone showed up just a few times. The chain joins TRBV6-1 to TRBJ1-5, with D perhaps matching TRBD1 (5 bases). The CDR3 totals 13 residues. Trimming cost V 6 bases and J 11 bases, with 17 bases left between them. Germline loops: CDR1 MNHNS, CDR2 SASEGT. The CDR3 nucleotides read TGTGCCAGCAGGGAGGACAAGGTACAGTCCCAGCATTTT. As protein: CASREDKVQSQHF.

This clone occurred many times. The V and J genes are TRBV18 and TRBJ2-5; 10 nucleotides match TRBD2. Germline CDR1 reads KGHSH; CDR2 reads LQKENI. This CDR3 has 15 amino acids. V gave up 2 bases and J gave up 6 bases; unmatched junction bases: 6. The CDR3 region has the DNA TGTGCCAGCTCACCAGCTAGCGGGGGATGGAAGACCCAGTACTTC. Protein sequence: CASSPASGGWKTQYF.

Only a few counts were recorded for this clone. The rearrangement joins TRBV6-2 or TRBV6-3 to TRBJ2-1; D not resolved. V was clipped by 2 bases and J by 11 bases, with 10 bases between them. CDR1 and CDR2 from the germline V gene are MNHEY and SVGEGT. This CDR3 comprises 12 residues. CDR3 sequence (DNA): TGTGCCAGCAGTTACCCCCCAGGTCAGCAGTTCTTC. Protein: CASSYPPGQQFF.

For this clone: The junction departs from the called germline gene at one end, perhaps through a read error. The rearrangement uses TRBV5-1 and TRBJ1-1; TRBD1 agrees at 10 bases. Per the germline V gene, CDR1 is SGHRS and CDR2 is YFSETQ. This CDR3 comprises 13 residues. For the CDR3, the DNA is TGCGCCAACAGCTCGGGACAGGGGTCTGGAGCTTTCTTT. Translation gives CANSSGQGSGAFF.

This clone was seen a handful of times. Because it lacks the conserved phenylalanine or tryptophan at the end, this CDR3 is likely a read error. The chain recombines TRBV19 with TRBJ2-1; TRBD2 agrees at 7 bases. The length of the CDR3 is 14 residues. Per the germline V gene, CDR1 is LNHDA and CDR2 is SQIVND (reference sequence). With 7 bases clipped from V and 7 bases from J, the junction kept 10 bases outside the gene matches. The CDR3 here is CASIPPGGWNEQFL. In DNA, the CDR3 is TGTGCCAGTATCCCCCCGGGGGGTTGGAATGAGCAGTTCCTC.

The sample holds many counts of this clone. The V call is TRBV18, the J call TRBJ2-2; 10 bases align to TRBD2. This CDR3 contains 18 residues. Germline CDR1 reads KGHSH; CDR2 reads LQKENI. Trimming removed 6 bases from V and 0 bases from J; junction bases left unmatched: 10. CDR3 residues: CASSGSSGSWPNTGELFF. In nucleotides, the CDR3 is TGTGCCAGCTCTGGGTCTAGCGGGAGTTGGCCGAACACCGGGGAGCTGTTTTTT.

By proportion, this clone is medium-sized. The gene calls are TRBV28 and TRBJ1-2; D is perhaps TRBD1 (5 bases). CDR3 length: 14 amino acids. The germline V gene has CDR1 MDHEN and CDR2 SYDVKM. The germline V and J ends were trimmed by 3 bases and 9 bases, with 17 bases remaining between them. CDR3 in DNA: TGTGCCAGCAGTTTCCGCAGGGCCCCCTCCCGCTACACCTTC. Amino acid sequence: CASSFRRAPSRYTF.

This clone was counted ten times or more. The rearrangement links TRBV19 to TRBJ2-1; TRBD2 agrees at 12 bases. The CDR3 totals 17 residues. With V trimmed by 4 bases and J by 7 bases, 11 bases remained unmatched. Germline loops: CDR1 LNHDA, CDR2 SQIVND (reference sequence). Written as DNA, the CDR3 is TGTGCCAGTAGTAGGAGGCCTCTAGCGGGAGGGTGGAATGAGCAGTTCTTC. Translation: CASSRRPLAGGWNEQFF.

This clone was picked up many times. The chain links TRBV5-1 to TRBJ1-4, with no clear D. The CDR3 has 14 residues. V shed 2 bases and J shed 3 bases, with 8 bases lying between them. Germline V gene data show CDR1 as SGHRS and CDR2 as YFSETQ. CDR3 in amino acids: CASSFLDANEKLFF. CDR3 coding DNA: TGCGCCAGCAGCTTCTTAGATGCTAATGAAAAACTGTTTTTT.

Within the sample, this clone is medium-sized. The chain links TRBV28 to TRBJ2-1; TRBD2 might be the D (5 bases). The V end was cut by 7 bases, the J end by 8 bases, with 24 bases between. CDR1 and CDR2 from the germline V gene are MDHEN and SYDVKM. The CDR3 sequence is 16 residues long. DNA for the CDR3: TGTGCCAGCACTCCACCCGGGCTCCCGGGGTTCGATGAGCAGTTCTTC. Its translation is CASTPPGLPGFDEQFF.

This clone was recorded many times. CDR3 region: CSARRDNTGELFF. Written as DNA, the CDR3 is TGCAGTGCTAGAAGGGACAACACCGGGGAGCTGTTTTTT. This chain connects TRBV20-1 to TRBJ2-2; D may be TRBD1 or TRBD2 (5 bases each). The V and J ends lost 2 bases and 2 bases respectively, with 6 bases between them. CDR1 is DFQATT, CDR2 SNEGSKA, per germline (reference sequence). The CDR3 extends over 13 amino acids.